The 30 T cell receptor beta chains reported below all come from one sample, sequenced in a study of vaccination and CD4 T cells after COVID-19. Their antigens remain unidentified. Sequence data for DNA of cultured CD4+ T cells were generated by the Oncomine TCR Beta short-read assay. TCRdb independently ran MiXCR on the PCR reads; one entry per CDR3 protein. In the table there are several thousand distinct CDR3 sequences, about 28% of which are singletons. Treatment defined: roughly 11-day PBMC culture with coronavirus spike peptide pools or control peptides (ViraFEST assay). The collection of CD4+ T cells from the unexposed donor took place before the COVID-19 pandemic (2011-2018). Material: CD4+ T cells from blood, cultured in vitro. These receptors originate from a human donor in good health.

The table lists this clonotype with a few counts. The gene calls are TRBV7-3 and TRBJ1-2; D ambiguous. The CDR3 extends over 13 amino acids. V was pared by 5 bases and J by 5 bases, with 12 bases between. The germline V gene has CDR1 SGHTA and CDR2 FQGTGA. CDR3 residues: CASSQQVGYGYTF. The CDR3 DNA reads as TGTGCCAGCAGCCAACAAGTGGGGTATGGCTACACCTTC.

V gene TRBV4-2 combines with J gene TRBJ2-7; no clear D gene. Germline CDR1 is LGHNA and CDR2 is YNFKEQ. V dropped 1 base and J dropped 4 bases, with 2 bases sitting between them. The CDR3 has 11 residues. CDR3 in DNA: TGTGCCAGCAGCCAAGCTTACGAGCAGTACTTC. Amino acids: CASSQAYEQYF.

This clonotype is medium-sized. The chain uses TRBV7-8 and TRBJ1-2, with D unresolved. V lost 2 bases, J lost 4 bases, and 11 bases lay in between. Germline CDR1 and CDR2: SGHVS and FQNEAQ. This CDR3 comprises 14 residues. This chain's CDR3 is CASSLRETAYGYTF. CDR3 nucleotide sequence: TGTGCCAGCAGCTTACGGGAAACCGCCTATGGCTACACCTTC.

This chain uses TRBV11-3 with TRBJ2-1; D uncertain. Per the germline V gene, CDR1 is SGHNT and CDR2 is YENEEA. With 2 bases removed from V and 7 bases from J, the gap between germline ends came to 9 bases. This CDR3 has 13 amino acids. The CDR3: CASSLNLVNEQFF. In DNA form, the CDR3 reads TGTGCCAGCAGCTTAAATCTCGTTAATGAGCAGTTCTTC.

The genes are TRBV12-3 or TRBV12-4 and TRBJ1-1, with D perhaps TRBD1 (6 bases). Trimming shortened V by 6 bases and J by 3 bases, and 11 bases separated the two germline ends. The CDR3 covers 13 residues. CDR3 region: CASRNSGDTEAFF. CDR3 nucleotide sequence: TGTGCCAGCAGAAATTCAGGGGACACTGAAGCTTTCTTT.

This clonotype was seen only a few times. The chain uses TRBV7-8 and TRBJ2-4; tentatively, D is TRBD1 (6 bases). Germline CDR1 SGHVS, CDR2 FQNEAQ. V was clipped by 2 bases and J by 6 bases, with 14 bases between them. The CDR3 contains 15 residues. The CDR3 is CASSLMGQGRNIQYF. In DNA, the CDR3 is TGTGCCAGCAGCTTAATGGGGCAGGGGCGAAACATTCAGTACTTC.

This sequence joins TRBV7-9 and TRBJ2-1; D call uncertain. The CDR3 contains 13 residues. The V end lost 5 bases, the J end lost 3 bases, and 8 bases lay between the germline ends. Germline V gives CDR1 SEHNR, CDR2 FQNEAQ (reference sequence). The CDR3 reads CASSLFSYNEQFF. CDR3 DNA sequence: TGTGCCAGCAGCCTTTTTAGCTACAATGAGCAGTTCTTC.

The CDR3 bases are TGCGCCAGCAGCTTCGGGACCGGGAACACTGAAGCTTTCTTT. As protein: CASSFGTGNTEAFF. The rearrangement uses TRBV5-1 and TRBJ1-1; possible D gene TRBD1, 5 bases. V was shortened by 2 bases and J by 1 base, with 9 bases between the two germline ends. In germline, CDR1 is SGHRS, CDR2 YFSETQ. The CDR3 runs to 14 residues.

This clonotype was found once. This chain connects TRBV12-3 or TRBV12-4 to TRBJ2-1; D perhaps matches TRBD1 (5 bases). V was pared by 3 bases and J by 5 bases, with 11 bases between. The CDR3 covers 14 residues. Written as DNA, the CDR3 is TGTGCCAGCAGTTTTGCAGGGAATGACAATGAGCAGTTCTTC. The encoded protein is CASSFAGNDNEQFF.

CDR3 sequence reads: CASSETQKGDTQYF. CDR3 coding DNA: TGTGCCAGCAGTGAGACCCAAAAGGGAGATACGCAGTATTTT. The rearrangement links TRBV2 to TRBJ2-3, with no clear D. The ends were cut back, 3 bases at V and 5 bases at J, with 12 bases in the middle. Germline values: CDR1 SNHLY, CDR2 FYNNEI. The CDR3 loop spans 14 amino acids.

This clonotype was counted a few times. This chain links TRBV20-1 with TRBJ1-1; TRBD1 matches at 10 bases. CDR3 length: 14 amino acids. V lost 6 bases to trimming and J lost 1 base; unmatched junction nucleotides: 5. Per the germline V gene, CDR1 is DFQATT and CDR2 is SNEGSKA (reference sequence). The CDR3 here is CSARQGAGNTEAFF. CDR3 sequence (DNA): TGCAGTGCACGACAGGGGGCAGGGAACACTGAAGCTTTCTTT.

The chain links TRBV6-1 to TRBJ1-1, with unresolved D. With 5 bases removed from V and 4 bases from J, the gap between germline ends came to 8 bases. The germline gives CDR1 MNHNS, CDR2 SASEGT. The CDR3 totals 12 residues. The CDR3, as DNA: TGTGCCAGCAGTCGGGAGAGCACTGAAGCTTTCTTT. Its protein product is CASSRESTEAFF.

The chain carries TRBV7-3 and TRBJ2-3; TRBD2 matches at 8 bases. This CDR3 region has 17 residues. CDR1 is SGHTA, CDR2 FQGTGA, per germline. Trimming removed 2 bases from V and 0 bases from J; junction bases left unmatched: 7. The DNA of the CDR3 is TGTGCCAGCAGCTTACAACCGGGGGGGCTTAGCACAGATACGCAGTATTTT. Translated, it gives CASSLQPGGLSTDTQYF.

This clonotype was seen once. The conserved final phenylalanine or tryptophan is absent from the CDR3, which likely points to a read error. V is TRBV20-1 and J is TRBJ1-1; a possible D gene is TRBD1 (5 bases). CDR1 DFQATT and CDR2 SNEGSKA come from the germline V gene (reference sequence). Deletions cut 5 bases from V and 5 bases from J, with 18 bases between. This CDR3 has 14 amino acids. DNA for the CDR3: TGCAGTGCTCCCAGGGAGGGGCCGAAGACTGAAGCTTTCCTT. The encoded protein is CSAPREGPKTEAFL.

The J gene is TRBJ1-1, the V gene TRBV29-1, with D unresolved. There are 10 residues in the CDR3. The germline V and J ends were trimmed by 6 bases and 4 bases, with 6 bases remaining between them. Germline V gene lookup returns CDR1 SQVTM and CDR2 ANQGSEA. The CDR3 DNA reads as TGCAGCGTCGTTAGCACTGAAGCTTTCTTT. Translating gives CSVVSTEAFF.

CDR3 coding DNA: TGCGCCAGCAGCCCCGACAGGGTACCTTACGAGCAGTACTTC. This sequence encodes CASSPDRVPYEQYF. This chain connects TRBV5-1 to TRBJ2-7, with TRBD1 matching over 7 bases. V lost 4 bases, J lost 4 bases, and 8 bases stayed unmatched. CDR1 and CDR2 from the germline V gene are SGHRS and YFSETQ. The CDR3 loop spans 14 amino acids.

V is TRBV18 and J is TRBJ2-1, with TRBD2 as a possible D gene (6 bases). V lost 3 bases and J 2 bases, leaving 11 bases between the germline ends. This CDR3 is built from 15 residues. CDR1 is KGHSH and CDR2 is LQKENI in the germline V gene. CDR3 in DNA: TGTGCCAGCTCACCGGGGGGAGGACCCTACAATGAGCAGTTCTTC. Protein sequence: CASSPGGGPYNEQFF.

The rearrangement links TRBV5-4 to TRBJ1-2, with D tentatively TRBD1 (6 bases). V lost 4 bases and J lost 2, with 12 bases in between. This CDR3 contains 14 residues. CDR1 is SGHNT and CDR2 is YYREEE in the germline V gene (reference sequence). The CDR3 nucleotides are TGTGCCAGCAGCGGGGGGGGGACAAACTATGGCTACACCTTC. Encoded protein: CASSGGGTNYGYTF.

The gene calls are TRBV2 and TRBJ1-2, with D perhaps TRBD1 (5 bases). Per the germline V gene, CDR1 is SNHLY and CDR2 is FYNNEI. The CDR3 spans 12 residues. The V end was cut by 4 bases, the J end by 5 bases, with 8 bases between. CDR3 amino acids: CASSAGNYGYTF. The DNA of the CDR3 is TGTGCCAGCAGTGCAGGGAATTATGGCTACACCTTC.

The J gene is TRBJ2-2, the V gene TRBV6-5; D might be TRBD2 (5 bases). CDR3 length: 18 residues. The germline V and J ends were trimmed by 4 bases and 5 bases, with 23 bases remaining between them. The germline CDR1 and CDR2 sequences are MNHEY and SVGAGI. The CDR3 sequence is CASSSVFAYRGWTGELFF. For the CDR3, the DNA is TGTGCCAGCAGTTCGGTATTCGCGTATCGGGGTTGGACCGGGGAGCTGTTTTTT.

This sequence joins TRBV6-1 and TRBJ2-7; 9 bases are shared with TRBD1. There are 13 residues in the CDR3. Trimming cost V 8 bases and J 2 bases; bases outside gene matches: 4. Germline CDR1 is MNHNS and CDR2 is SASEGT. As DNA, the CDR3 is TGTGCCAGCGAAAGGGACAGGGCCTACGAGCAGTACTTC. It is translated as CASERDRAYEQYF.

This chain uses TRBV6-5 with TRBJ2-1; the D gene is possibly TRBD1 (6 bases). The CDR3 spans 14 residues. Per germline, CDR1 MNHEY and CDR2 SVGAGI. V gave up 3 bases and J gave up 6 bases, with 12 bases separating them. The CDR3 is CASSYGTMRNEQFF. CDR3 bases: TGTGCCAGCAGTTATGGGACAATGCGCAATGAGCAGTTCTTC.

The rearrangement links TRBV7-3 to TRBJ2-5; TRBD2 might be the D (7 bases). Per the germline V gene, CDR1 is SGHTA and CDR2 is FQGTGA. V lost 1 base, J lost 2 bases, and 11 bases lay in between. The CDR3 runs to 15 residues. CDR3 region: CASSLNGRGQETQYF. DNA for the CDR3: TGTGCCAGCAGCTTAAATGGGAGGGGGCAAGAGACCCAGTACTTC.

The chain is built from TRBV19 and TRBJ1-4, with 7 bases matching TRBD1. CDR3 length: 17 residues. Germline loops: CDR1 LNHDA, CDR2 SQIVND (reference sequence). J gave up 0 bases and V 5 bases, and 9 bases lay outside the gene matches. As DNA, the CDR3 is TGTGCCAGTAGTTTATGGGGGACAGCGACAACTAATGAAAAACTGTTTTTT. Translating it yields CASSLWGTATTNEKLFF.

This clonotype has just a few counts. The chain uses TRBV20-1 and TRBJ1-2, with a possible D match to TRBD1 (6 bases). CDR3 length: 12 residues. The germline CDR1 and CDR2 sequences are DFQATT and SNEGSKA (reference sequence). Trimming stripped 2 bases from V and 8 bases from J, with 12 bases between. DNA of the CDR3: TGCAGTGCTAGAAGTCAAGGGGGAGGCTACACCTTC. It encodes CSARSQGGGYTF.

This clonotype was found a few times. This CDR3 reads CSARVQGVMQYF. For the CDR3, the DNA is TGCAGTGCCCGCGTACAGGGCGTTATGCAGTACTTC. The V and J genes are TRBV20-1 and TRBJ2-7, with D possibly TRBD1 on 6 matching bases. Germline V CDR1 and CDR2: DFQATT, SNEGSKA (reference sequence). The CDR3 sequence is 12 residues long. Deletions cut 6 bases from V and 9 bases from J, with 18 bases between.

The chain uses TRBV6-5 and TRBJ2-7; TRBD2 is a possible D gene (6 bases). V was trimmed by 4 bases and J by 7 bases, leaving 23 bases between them. Germline CDR1 MNHEY, CDR2 SVGAGI. The length of the CDR3 is 16 residues. CDR3 DNA sequence: TGTGCCAGCAGTTCCCGGACGGCGGCTAGCGTAAGGGAGCAGTACTTC. Its translation is CASSSRTAASVREQYF.

The chain uses TRBV19 and TRBJ1-2; 8 bases fit TRBD1. This CDR3 spans 14 amino acids. Germline V gene sequence: CDR1 LNHDA, CDR2 SQIVND (reference sequence). V lost 4 bases, J lost 5 bases, and 6 bases stayed unmatched. The DNA of the CDR3 is TGTGCCAGTAGTAATCCGGGACAGGAATATGGCTACACCTTC. Residues: CASSNPGQEYGYTF.

This clonotype has only a few counts. This chain links TRBV12-3 or TRBV12-4 with TRBJ1-5; the match to TRBD1 covers 9 bases. Trimming took 5 bases from V and 4 from J; bases not matched to a gene: 9. CDR3 length equals 16 residues. CDR3 DNA sequence: TGTGCCAGCAGTGCCCGCCTGGGACAGGGAAATCAGCCCCAGCATTTT. Its protein is CASSARLGQGNQPQHF.

This clonotype was seen only once. The chain has TRBV6-4 and TRBJ2-3, with TRBD2 identical over 8 bases. CDR1 and CDR2 (germline): MRHNA, SNTAGT. The junction had 6 bases not matched to a gene; V was cut back by 3 bases and J by 4 bases. The CDR3 spans 15 residues. The CDR3 spells CASSEAAGGADTQYF. As DNA, the CDR3 is TGTGCCAGCAGTGAAGCGGCGGGGGGCGCAGATACGCAGTATTTT.